This T cell receptor beta chain was profiled in a study of T-cell reconstitution after alpha-beta-depleted transplantation in children. The sample holds a few counts of this clonotype. Unique molecular identifiers were incorporated when the TCRbeta library was constructed. A single record per CDR3 protein comes from TCRdb applying MiXCR to the PCR reads. The sample has fewer than 550,000 distinct CDR3 sequences; around 10% are singletons. Germline V lookup: CDR1 LNHDA, CDR2 SQIVND (reference sequence). The CDR3 consists of 14 residues. The V gene end was trimmed by 6 bases and the J gene end by 4 bases; junction bases not matched to a gene: 5.

The sequences come from PBMCs, mostly from graft donor cells, collected 180 days after TCRalphabeta/CD19-depleted stem cell transplant. This chain connects TRBV19 to TRBJ1-5, with 8 positions matching TRBD1. The receptor's source is a female patient between 2 and 10 years old who had a stem cell transplant for aplastic anemia, so the T cells may come from the graft donor. The CDR3 loop reads CASREQGGNQPQHF. The CDR3 DNA follows: TGTGCCAGTAGAGAACAGGGGGGAAATCAGCCCCAGCATTTT.